Below are 8 T cell receptor beta chains sequenced from a single sample in a study of blood T cell repertoires in COVID-19. Method: immunoSEQ multiplex PCR; TCRdb's copy keeps in-frame clones and lacks some. The data contain about 500,000 clones, 87% of them singletons. The sample was PBMCs or T cells enriched from blood (not recorded which). The source of these receptors is a young woman who had recovered from COVID-19.

The gene calls are TRBV2 and TRBJ1-4; possible D gene TRBD1, 5 bases. Per germline, CDR1 SNHLY and CDR2 FYNNEI. The germline V and J ends were trimmed by 8 bases and 3 bases, with 13 bases remaining between them. The CDR3 is made up of 14 amino acids. The CDR3 bases are TGTGCCAGCTCACGGGGGGGTTCTAATGAAAAACTGTTTTTT. This codes for CASSRGGSNEKLFF. Full variable domain (missing parts from reference TRBV2 and TRBJ1-4): EPEVTQTPSHQVTQMGQEVILRCVPISNHLYFYWYRQILGQKVEFLVSFYNNEISEKSEIFDDQFSVERPDGSNFTLKIRSTKLEDSAMYFCASSRGGSNEKLFFGSGTQLSVL.

The chain combines TRBV12-5 with TRBJ2-7; possibly TRBD2 for D (6 bases). CDR3 length: 20 residues. CDR1 and CDR2 from the germline V gene are LGHNT and FRNRAP. V was cut by 0 bases and J by 0 bases, with 24 bases left in between. The CDR3: CASGLVMWGTGRPSSYEQYF. The CDR3 DNA is TGTGCTAGTGGTTTGGTAATGTGGGGGACTGGACGGCCGAGCTCCTACGAGCAGTACTTC.

The chain recombines TRBV2 with TRBJ1-1, with a tentative D call TRBD1 (6 bases). With 3 bases removed from V and 3 bases from J, the gap between germline ends came to 8 bases. The germline V gene has CDR1 SNHLY and CDR2 FYNNEI. The CDR3 loop spans 13 amino acids. The CDR3 spells CASSEGADTEAFF. Here the CDR3 DNA reads TGTGCCAGCAGTGAGGGGGCAGACACTGAAGCTTTCTTT.

The rearrangement joins TRBV19 to TRBJ1-3; D gene ambiguous. The CDR3 contains 19 residues. Germline CDR1 is LNHDA and CDR2 is SQIVND (reference sequence). V gave up 7 bases and J gave up 2 bases, with 27 bases separating them. CDR3 coding DNA: TGTGCCAGTACCAACGTTCGGGTAGTGGCCTTCTCGACTGGAAACACCATATATTTT. Its translation: CASTNVRVVAFSTGNTIYF.

CDR3 region: CASSPSQGKDEQYF. CDR3 coding DNA: TGTGCCAGCTCACCCAGCCAGGGCAAGGACGAGCAGTACTTC. The chain carries TRBV18 and TRBJ2-7; D might be TRBD1 (5 bases). This CDR3 has 14 residues. Germline-derived CDR1 and CDR2 are KGHSH and LQKENI. V dropped 3 bases and J dropped 5 bases, with 14 bases sitting between them.

J is TRBJ2-1 and V is TRBV7-2, with 9 bases identical to TRBD1. Losses at the gene ends were 5 bases for V and 4 bases for J; bases not matched to a gene: 6. This CDR3 contains 15 residues. Germline CDR1 and CDR2: SGHTA and FQGNSA. The CDR3 DNA reads TGTGCCAGCAGCCCAGGACAGGGGATGTACAATGAGCAGTTCTTC. This gives the protein CASSPGQGMYNEQFF.

The chain uses TRBV5-1 and TRBJ2-2; 8 bases match TRBD2. With 1 base clipped from V and 4 bases from J, the junction kept 6 bases outside the gene matches. CDR3 size: 16 residues. CDR1 is SGHRS, CDR2 YFSETQ, per germline. The DNA of the CDR3 is TGCGCCAGCAGCTTGCCGGGCGGGGGGTCCACCGGGGAGCTGTTTTTT. Translating gives CASSLPGGGSTGELFF.

CDR3 DNA: TGCGCCAGCAGCCAATTACCAGGAAACACTGAAGCTTTCTTT. Protein: CASSQLPGNTEAFF. This chain links TRBV4-1 with TRBJ1-1; D is unclear. Trimming removed 2 bases at V and 2 bases at J, with 9 bases between. Germline lookup yields CDR1 MGHRA and CDR2 YSYEKL. The CDR3 is 14 amino acids.